This T cell receptor beta chain came from a study of blood T cell repertoires in COVID-19. Across the whole study: Sample material is recorded as cDNA or gDNA derived from T cells, B-cell-depleted T cells, or PBMCs.

The CDR3 length is 13 residues. Losses at the gene ends were 0 bases for V and 7 bases for J; bases not matched to a gene: 3. Germline V CDR1 and CDR2: SGHRS, YFSETQ. The cohort comprised adults aged roughly 18 to 95 years residing in about two dozen US areas. In Cohort 3, a recovered donor had either two negative PCRs, clearance, or symptom resolution. On this clone itself: Different DNA sequences within this sample yield the same CDR3.

TCRdb's table, derived via immunoSEQ multiplex PCR, lists solely in-frame clones and lacks some. The sample consists of 390,000 or so clones, 87% of them appearing once. Sequencing was done on a sample of PBMCs or T cells enriched from blood (not recorded which). This sequence was found in a woman aged 45-59 years who had recovered from COVID-19. The chain links TRBV5-1 to TRBJ1-2, with TRBD1 matching over 7 bases. The CDR3 nucleotides are TGCGCCAGCAGCTTGGGACAGGGTGGTGGCTACACCTTC. Translation: CASSLGQGGGYTF.